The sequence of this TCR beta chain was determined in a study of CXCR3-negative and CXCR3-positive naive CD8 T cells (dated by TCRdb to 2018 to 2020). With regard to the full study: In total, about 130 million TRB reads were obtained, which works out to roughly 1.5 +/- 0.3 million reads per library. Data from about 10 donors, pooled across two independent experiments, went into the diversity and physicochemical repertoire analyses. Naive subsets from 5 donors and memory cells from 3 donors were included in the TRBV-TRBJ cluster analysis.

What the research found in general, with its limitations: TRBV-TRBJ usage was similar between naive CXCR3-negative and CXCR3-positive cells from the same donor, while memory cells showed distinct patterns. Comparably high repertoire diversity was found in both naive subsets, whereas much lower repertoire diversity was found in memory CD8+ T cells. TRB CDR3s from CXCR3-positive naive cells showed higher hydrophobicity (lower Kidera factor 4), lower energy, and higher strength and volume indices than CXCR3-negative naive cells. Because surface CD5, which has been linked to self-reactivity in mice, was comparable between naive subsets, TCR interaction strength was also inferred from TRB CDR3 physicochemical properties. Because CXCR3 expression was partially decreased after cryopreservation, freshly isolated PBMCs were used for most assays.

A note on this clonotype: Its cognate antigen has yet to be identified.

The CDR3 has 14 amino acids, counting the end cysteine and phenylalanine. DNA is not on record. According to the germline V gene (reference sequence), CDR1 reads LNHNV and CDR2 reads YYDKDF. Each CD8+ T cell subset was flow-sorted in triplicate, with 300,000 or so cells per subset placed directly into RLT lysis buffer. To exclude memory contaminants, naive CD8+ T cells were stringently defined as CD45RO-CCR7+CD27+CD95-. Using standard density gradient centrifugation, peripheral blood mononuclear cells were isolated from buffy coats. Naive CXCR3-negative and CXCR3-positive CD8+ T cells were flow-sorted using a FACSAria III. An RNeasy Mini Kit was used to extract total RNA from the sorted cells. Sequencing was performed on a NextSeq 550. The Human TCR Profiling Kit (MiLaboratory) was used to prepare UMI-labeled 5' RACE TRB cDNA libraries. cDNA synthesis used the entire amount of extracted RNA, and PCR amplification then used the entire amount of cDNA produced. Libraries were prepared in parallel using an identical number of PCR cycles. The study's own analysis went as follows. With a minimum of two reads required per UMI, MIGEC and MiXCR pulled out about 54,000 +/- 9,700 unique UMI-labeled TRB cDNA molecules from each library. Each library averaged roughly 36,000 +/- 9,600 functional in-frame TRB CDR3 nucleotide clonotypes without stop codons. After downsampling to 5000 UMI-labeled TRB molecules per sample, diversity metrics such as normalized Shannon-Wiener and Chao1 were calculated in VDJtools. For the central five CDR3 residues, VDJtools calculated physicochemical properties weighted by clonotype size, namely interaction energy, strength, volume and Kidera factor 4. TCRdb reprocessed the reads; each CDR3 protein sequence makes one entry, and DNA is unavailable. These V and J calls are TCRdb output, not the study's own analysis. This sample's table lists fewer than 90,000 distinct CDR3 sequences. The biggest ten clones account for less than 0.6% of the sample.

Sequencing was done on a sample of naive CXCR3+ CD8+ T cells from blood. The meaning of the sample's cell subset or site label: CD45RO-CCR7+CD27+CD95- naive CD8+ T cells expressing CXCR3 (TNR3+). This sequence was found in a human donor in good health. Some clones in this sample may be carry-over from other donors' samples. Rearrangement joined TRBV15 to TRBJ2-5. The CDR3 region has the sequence CATSRDIQTETQYF.